Listed here is a single T cell receptor (beta chain). Germline CDR1 reads LGHNA; CDR2 reads YNFKEQ. Unmatched junction bases numbered 2, after V lost 1 base and J lost 8 bases. The length of the CDR3 is 13 residues. Sequencing used immunoSEQ multiplex PCR; TCRdb keeps in-frame clones, though not all of them. The sample includes some 380,000 clones, around 90% of them seen just once. The data were obtained in a study of blood T cell repertoires in COVID-19. The rearrangement joins TRBV4-2 to TRBJ2-1; 7 bases line up with TRBD2. Sequenced: peripheral blood. The source of this sequence is a young man with active or convalescent COVID-19. The CDR3 DNA reads as TGTGCCAGCAGCCAAGCTAGCGGCTATGAGCAGTTCTTC. This sequence encodes CASSQASGYEQFF.